The 28 T cell receptor beta chains below all came from one sample that was sequenced in a study of T-cell reconstitution after alpha-beta-depleted transplantation in children. Using unique molecular identifiers, the investigators prepared the TCRbeta library. TCRdb analysed the PCR reads with MiXCR anew, one entry per CDR3 protein. Of around 960,000 distinct CDR3 sequences in the sample, about 31% were seen once. Material: PBMCs, mostly from graft donor cells, obtained 360 days after TCRalphabeta/CD19-depleted stem cell transplant. The receptors originated from a boy in the first two years of life who had a stem cell transplant for SCID, so the T cells may come from the graft donor.

This chain joins TRBV28 and TRBJ2-7, with D possibly being TRBD1 (5 bases). Germline CDR1 MDHEN, CDR2 SYDVKM. V lost 5 bases and J lost 2, with 10 bases in between. This CDR3 is built from 13 residues. The CDR3 sequence: CASSETAPYEQYF. The CDR3 DNA sequence: TGTGCCAGCAGTGAGACAGCTCCCTACGAGCAGTACTTC. Drawing the rest from reference TRBV28 and TRBJ2-7, the complete variable domain is DVKVTQSSRYLVKRTGEKVFLECVQDMDHENMFWYRQDPGLGLRLIYFSYDVKMKEKGDIPEGYSVSREKKERFSLILESASTNQTSMYLCASSETAPYEQYFGPGTRLTVT.

In its sample, this clonotype was seen a few times. This chain connects TRBV25-1 to TRBJ2-2; weak D call: TRBD2 (6 bases). Between the trimmed V and J ends, which lost 5 bases and 7 bases, there was a span of 11 bases. The CDR3 is made up of 13 amino acids. From germline, CDR1 is MGHDK and CDR2 SYGVNS. CDR3 sequence: CASSLLGGGELFF. The CDR3, as DNA: TGTGCCAGCAGTTTATTGGGAGGCGGGGAGCTGTTTTTT.

This clonotype has just a few counts. The gene calls are TRBV12-3 or TRBV12-4 and TRBJ1-5; D is uncertain. Trimming left V 5 bases short and J 4 bases short, with 9 bases between. CDR3 size: 13 residues. In nucleotides, the CDR3 is TGTGCCAGCAGTCCCGGGGAAAATCAGCCCCAGCATTTT. This encodes CASSPGENQPQHF.

V and J are TRBV10-2 and TRBJ2-2, with 8 bases that match TRBD2. CDR1 is WSHSY, CDR2 SAAADI, per germline. Germline trimming cut 7 bases from V and 7 bases from J; bases unmatched to any gene: 17. This CDR3 has 17 amino acids. CDR3 in amino acids: CASKGLAGGPFVGELFF. The CDR3 region has the DNA TGCGCCAGCAAGGGTCTGGCGGGGGGACCCTTCGTCGGGGAGCTGTTTTTT.

V gene TRBV28 combines with J gene TRBJ2-7; D is uncertain. Germline CDR1 and CDR2: MDHEN and SYDVKM. The CDR3 runs 14 residues. V lost 6 bases and J 0 bases, leaving 12 bases between the germline ends. CDR3 DNA sequence: TGTGCCAGCAGCTCCCCGATTGCCTCCTACGAGCAGTACTTC. It specifies CASSSPIASYEQYF.

The genes are TRBV6-2 or TRBV6-3 and TRBJ2-3; TRBD2 might be the D (6 bases). CDR3 length: 12 residues. The V end was cut by 6 bases, the J end by 13 bases, with 17 bases between. Per germline, CDR1 MNHEY and CDR2 SVGEGT. The CDR3 is CASSPRDSWEYF. CDR3 in DNA: TGTGCCAGCAGCCCTAGGGACTCCTGGGAGTATTTT.

This clonotype was seen more than once but under ten times. V is TRBV28 and J is TRBJ2-7; unclear D gene. The CDR3 is made up of 15 amino acids. With 8 bases removed from V and 2 bases from J, the gap between germline ends came to 19 bases. The germline gives CDR1 MDHEN, CDR2 SYDVKM. The CDR3 loop is CASRPGAVSPYEQYF. The CDR3 DNA is TGTGCCAGCCGCCCCGGTGCGGTCTCCCCCTACGAGCAGTACTTC.

Only a few counts were recorded for this clonotype. V gene TRBV13 combines with J gene TRBJ1-2; no reliable D call. This CDR3 region has 13 residues. Germline CDR1 and CDR2: PRHDT and FYEKMQ (reference sequence). V lost 3 bases and J 8 bases, leaving 13 bases between the germline ends. The CDR3 DNA follows: TGTGCCAGCAGCTTTAGTGCGGGTAGGGGCTACACCTTC. Translated: CASSFSAGRGYTF.

The chain carries TRBV9 and TRBJ2-1; D perhaps matches TRBD2 (6 bases). V was shortened by 3 bases and J by 6 bases, with 16 bases between the two germline ends. The CDR3 length is 15 residues. Germline V CDR1 and CDR2: SGDLS, YYNGEE. CDR3 in amino acids: CASSGPGGPSNEQFF. In DNA form, the CDR3 reads TGTGCCAGCAGCGGCCCCGGGGGTCCTTCCAATGAGCAGTTCTTC.

The chain combines TRBV5-5 with TRBJ2-3, with TRBD1 as a possible D gene (5 bases). V was pared by 4 bases and J by 1 base, with 13 bases between. The CDR3 contains 15 residues. From germline, CDR1 is SGHKS and CDR2 YYEKEE (reference sequence). DNA for the CDR3: TGTGCCAGCAGCCAGGGTCCGGCGGGCACAGATACGCAGTATTTT. Translated, it gives CASSQGPAGTDTQYF. Full variable domain (missing parts from reference TRBV5-5 and TRBJ2-3): DAGVTQSPTHLIKTRGQQVTLRCSPISGHKSVSWYQQVLGQGPQFIFQYYEKEERGRGNFPDRFSARQFPNYSSELNVNALLLGDSALYLCASSQGPAGTDTQYFGPGTRLTVL.

This clonotype showed up just once. The V call is TRBV14, the J call TRBJ1-1; TRBD1 might be the D (6 bases). CDR1 is SGHDN, CDR2 FVKESK, per germline. With 3 bases removed from V and 4 bases from J, the gap between germline ends came to 12 bases. The CDR3 runs 14 residues. The CDR3 reads CASSHRGMGTEAFF. CDR3 sequence (DNA): TGTGCCAGCAGCCACAGGGGTATGGGCACTGAAGCTTTCTTT. Filled out from reference TRBV14 and TRBJ1-1, the complete variable domain reads EAGVTQFPSHSVIEKGQTVTLRCDPISGHDNLYWYRRVMGKEIKFLLHFVKESKQDESGMPNNRFLAERTGGTYSTLKVQPAELEDSGVYFCASSHRGMGTEAFFGQGTRLTVV.

DNA for the CDR3: TGTGCCAGCAGCGAAGGACGGACGACTGGAAACACCATATATTTT. Its protein is CASSEGRTTGNTIYF. V gene TRBV7-9 combines with J gene TRBJ1-3; D unresolved. The CDR3 runs to 15 residues. V was pared by 5 bases and J by 2 bases, with 13 bases between. The germline V gene encodes CDR1 SEHNR and CDR2 FQNEAQ (reference sequence).

This sequence joins TRBV28 and TRBJ2-5; possibly TRBD1 for D (5 bases). V was clipped by 5 bases and J by 3 bases, with 13 bases between them. Germline CDR1 reads MDHEN; CDR2 reads SYDVKM. This CDR3 has 14 amino acids. The CDR3 DNA follows: TGTGCCAGCAGTCGACAGAATTTAAAAGAGACCCAGTACTTC. Residues: CASSRQNLKETQYF.

The J gene is TRBJ2-5, the V gene TRBV6-5; 9 bases match TRBD1. After removal of 2 bases from V and 5 bases from J, the junction contained 6 bases not matched to a gene. The CDR3 length is 15 residues. Germline CDR1 is MNHEY and CDR2 is SVGAGI. CDR3 DNA: TGTGCCAGCAGTTACCGGACAGGGGCGGCGGAGACCCAGTACTTC. The encoded protein is CASSYRTGAAETQYF.

This chain connects TRBV6-5 to TRBJ2-4; D gene unclear. V lost 2 bases to trimming and J lost 4 bases, with 3 bases between them. The CDR3 extends over 12 amino acids. Germline loops: CDR1 MNHEY, CDR2 SVGAGI. CDR3 DNA sequence: TGTGCCAGCAGTTACGGAAAAAACATTCAGTACTTC. Encoded protein: CASSYGKNIQYF.

The chain has TRBV4-3 and TRBJ2-3; 7 bases are shared with TRBD2. V was clipped by 0 bases and J by 2 bases; unmatched bases: 14. The CDR3 has 19 amino acids. Germline values: CDR1 LGHNA, CDR2 YSLEER. The CDR3 loop reads CASSQDLLTAGENTDTQYF. The DNA of the CDR3 is TGCGCCAGCAGCCAAGATCTTTTGACCGCGGGGGAGAACACAGATACGCAGTATTTT.

This clonotype was seen only a few times. The chain combines TRBV5-1 with TRBJ2-3; D possibly uses TRBD1 or TRBD2 (5 bases each). Germline CDR1 is SGHRS and CDR2 is YFSETQ. The V end lost 2 bases, the J end lost 2 bases, and 15 bases lay between the germline ends. The CDR3 covers 16 residues. CDR3 sequence (DNA): TGCGCCAGCAGCTTTATCGGGACCTCCGACACAGATACGCAGTATTTT. Protein product: CASSFIGTSDTDTQYF.

With respect to this clonotype: A read error may account for a junction end that differs from germline. The chain uses TRBV12-3 or TRBV12-4 and TRBJ2-1; possible D gene TRBD1, 5 bases. The CDR3 has 14 amino acids. The CDR3 nucleotides are TGTGCAAGCAGGGCATTTTTCCCCTACAATGAGCAGTTCTTC. Amino acid sequence: CASRAFFPYNEQFF.

This sequence joins TRBV5-1 and TRBJ2-1; 11 bases line up with TRBD2. V was pared by 1 base and J by 5 bases, with 5 bases of the junction left unmatched. CDR3 length: 16 residues. The germline gives CDR1 SGHRS, CDR2 YFSETQ. Written as DNA, the CDR3 is TGCGCCAGCAGCTTGCCTAGCGGGGGGCGACACAATGAGCAGTTCTTC. Its protein is CASSLPSGGRHNEQFF.

V is TRBV7-3 and J is TRBJ2-2, with D perhaps TRBD2 (5 bases). V was clipped by 1 base and J by 1 base, with 7 bases between them. The V gene's germline CDR1 is SGHTA and CDR2 FQGTGA. The CDR3 extends over 15 amino acids. CDR3 protein: CASSLKEVNTGELFF. The CDR3 bases are TGTGCCAGCAGCTTAAAGGAGGTGAACACCGGGGAGCTGTTTTTT.

This clonotype was detected a few times. This chain uses TRBV6-2 or TRBV6-3 with TRBJ2-3; D might be TRBD1 (6 bases). The germline V gene has CDR1 MNHEY and CDR2 SVGEGT. Trimming pared 4 bases from V and 0 bases from J, leaving 11 bases between. The length of the CDR3 is 15 residues. Here the CDR3 DNA reads TGTGCCAGCAGTTCCTCTCAGGGGAGCACAGATACGCAGTATTTT. Amino acids: CASSSSQGSTDTQYF.

The chain joins TRBV27 to TRBJ2-7; TRBD2 agrees at 11 bases. Trimming cost V 7 bases and J 6 bases; bases outside gene matches: 11. The germline gives CDR1 MNHEY, CDR2 SMNVEV (reference sequence). CDR3 size: 15 residues. The CDR3 region is CASTLLAGGPGEQYF. The CDR3 DNA reads TGTGCCAGCACCCTGTTAGCGGGGGGGCCGGGCGAGCAGTACTTC.

V is TRBV10-3 and J is TRBJ2-7, with D tentatively TRBD2 (6 bases). CDR1 and CDR2 (germline): ENHRY, SYGVKD. The CDR3 spans 14 residues. Trimming left V 8 bases short and J 4 bases short, with 18 bases between. CDR3 sequence: CAISRDLRSYEQYF. The CDR3 DNA reads TGTGCCATCTCTAGGGACTTAAGGAGTTACGAGCAGTACTTC.

There are a few counts of this clonotype. This chain links TRBV20-1 with TRBJ1-1; the match to TRBD1 covers 8 bases. The CDR3 is made up of 16 amino acids. Germline lookup yields CDR1 DFQATT and CDR2 SNEGSKA (reference sequence). The J segment lost 2 bases and the V segment lost 1 base, leaving 9 bases of the junction unmatched. The CDR3 reads CSARAPPGTGNTEAFF. DNA for the CDR3: TGCAGTGCTAGAGCCCCACCAGGGACAGGAAACACTGAAGCTTTCTTT.

In its sample, this clonotype was seen a few times. The chain joins TRBV30 to TRBJ2-5, with D maybe TRBD2 (5 bases). Between the trimmed V and J ends, which lost 0 bases and 9 bases, there was a span of 11 bases. The CDR3 length is 12 residues. Germline CDR1 and CDR2: GTSNPN and SVGIG (reference sequence). The DNA of the CDR3 is TGTGCCTGGAGTGTAGGAGGAGCGGCCCAGTACTTC. Translated, it gives CAWSVGGAAQYF.

The chain links TRBV9 to TRBJ2-1, with 9 bases that match TRBD1. The germline V gene encodes CDR1 SGDLS and CDR2 YYNGEE. The CDR3 extends over 16 amino acids. The junction had 11 bases not matched to a gene; V was cut back by 3 bases and J by 7 bases. CDR3 region: CASSAQTGGAINEQFF. The CDR3 DNA reads TGTGCCAGCAGCGCGCAAACAGGGGGCGCGATTAATGAGCAGTTCTTC.

In this sample, this clonotype turned up a few times. The chain joins TRBV28 to TRBJ2-1; tentatively, D is TRBD1 or TRBD2 (5 bases each). This CDR3 is 15 amino acids long. Trimming stripped 6 bases from V and 8 bases from J, with 20 bases between. The germline CDR1 and CDR2 sequences are MDHEN and SYDVKM. CDR3 DNA: TGTGCCAGCAGCTCGATGCCGGGACGAGACTATGAGCAGTTCTTC. It encodes CASSSMPGRDYEQFF.

The chain has TRBV5-1 and TRBJ2-5; no reliable D call. The germline CDR1 and CDR2 sequences are SGHRS and YFSETQ. The CDR3 extends over 13 amino acids. Trimming shortened V by 1 base and J by 3 bases, and 7 bases separated the two germline ends. The CDR3: CASSLQLEETQYF. CDR3 DNA sequence: TGCGCCAGCAGCTTGCAACTGGAAGAGACCCAGTACTTC.